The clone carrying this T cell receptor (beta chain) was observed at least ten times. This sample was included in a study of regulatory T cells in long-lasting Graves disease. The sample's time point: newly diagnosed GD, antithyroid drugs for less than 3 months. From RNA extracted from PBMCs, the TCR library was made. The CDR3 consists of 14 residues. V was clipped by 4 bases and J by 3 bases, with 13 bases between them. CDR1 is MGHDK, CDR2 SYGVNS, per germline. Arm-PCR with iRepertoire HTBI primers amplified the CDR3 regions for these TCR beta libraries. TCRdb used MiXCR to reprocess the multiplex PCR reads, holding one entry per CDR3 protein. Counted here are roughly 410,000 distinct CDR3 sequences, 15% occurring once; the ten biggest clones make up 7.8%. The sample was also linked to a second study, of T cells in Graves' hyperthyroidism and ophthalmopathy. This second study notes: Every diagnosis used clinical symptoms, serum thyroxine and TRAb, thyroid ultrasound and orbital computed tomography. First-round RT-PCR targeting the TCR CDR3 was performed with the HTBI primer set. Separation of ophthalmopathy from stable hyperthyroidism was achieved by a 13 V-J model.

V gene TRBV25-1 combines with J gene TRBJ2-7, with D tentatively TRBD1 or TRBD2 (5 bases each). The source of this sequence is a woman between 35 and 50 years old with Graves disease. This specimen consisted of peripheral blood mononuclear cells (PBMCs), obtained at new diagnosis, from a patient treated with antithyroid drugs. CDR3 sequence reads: CASSGDPVDYEQYF. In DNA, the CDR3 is TGTGCCAGCAGTGGGGACCCGGTGGACTACGAGCAGTACTTC.